This T cell receptor beta chain comes out of a study of shared clonotypes between healthy human individuals. The germline gives CDR1 MNHEY, CDR2 SVGAGI. The ends were cut back, 0 bases at V and 2 bases at J, with 7 bases in the middle. The CDR3 runs to 14 residues. All participating donors were Caucasian adults from Nashville, Tennessee. Sequencing was performed with immunoSEQ multiplex PCR; in TCRdb, only in-frame clones are kept and a portion is missing. The repertoire holds 2.3 million or so clones, with over 90% as singletons. About this clone itself: In the same sample, other DNA sequences code for this CDR3.

The chain carries TRBV6-5 and TRBJ2-5; no reliable D call. This clonotype was sampled from a man between 18 and 29 years old in good health. Some clones in this sample may be carry-over from other donors' samples. Source material: naive CD4+ T cells from PBMCs. Subset meaning: CD45RA+ positively selected. CDR3 nucleotides: TGTGCCAGCAGTTACTCGGGTTCTCAAGAGACCCAGTACTTC. This sequence encodes CASSYSGSQETQYF.